This note documents a single T cell receptor (beta chain) sequence. The primer mix had 60 Vbeta and 13 Jbeta primers. TCRdb keeps only in-frame clones here, not all; method: immunoSEQ multiplex PCR. The sample contains roughly 200,000 clones, about four fifths of which appear only once. This CDR3 spans 16 amino acids. Germline assignment: CDR1 SGHTA and CDR2 FQGNSA. V was clipped by 1 base and J by 4 bases; unmatched bases: 7. This record belongs to a study of cytomegalovirus exposure and HLA in healthy donors. Across the whole study: A prior analysis found about 120 million unique TCR beta sequences from around 180 million T cells.

This receptor was taken from a man over 45 in good health and CMV-seronegative. The J gene is TRBJ1-1, the V gene TRBV7-2; 9 bases match TRBD1. Material for sequencing was PBMCs. CDR3 in amino acids: CASSLGEYRGPTEAFF. The DNA of the CDR3 is TGTGCCAGCAGCTTAGGGGAATACAGGGGGCCCACTGAAGCTTTCTTT. The variable domain in full, with the rest retrieved from reference TRBV7-2 and TRBJ1-1, is GAGVSQSPSNKVTEKGKDVELRCDPISGHTALYWYRQSLGQGLEFLIYFQGNSAPDKSGLPSDRFSAERTGGSVSTLTIQRTQQEDSAVYLCASSLGEYRGPTEAFFGQGTRLTVV.